This TCR beta chain was observed in a study of blood T cells in healthy people across ages. With a J-beta primer mix and a sample-barcoded 5' primer, a second PCR ran about 6 to 11 cycles. TCRdb used MiXCR to reprocess the 5' RACE reads, holding one entry per CDR3 protein. The sample carries fewer than 750,000 distinct CDR3 sequences, around 52% recorded once. The CDR3 consists of 12 residues. The germline V gene encodes CDR1 DFQATT and CDR2 SNEGSKA (reference sequence). Trimming removed 4 bases from V and 1 base from J, with 8 bases in between. The rearrangement joins TRBV20-1 to TRBJ2-7; D is perhaps TRBD1 (5 bases). Sequencing was performed on blood. This receptor was identified in a woman aged 80 or over in good health. Written as DNA, the CDR3 is TGCAGTGCTATGCAGGGTTCCTACGAGCAGTACTTC. Translating gives CSAMQGSYEQYF.